The clone carrying this TCR beta chain was picked up many times. Its matching antigen is unknown. Full-length variable regions came from constant-region reverse primers plus semi-nested Nested Universal Primer A PCR. TCRdb re-called the 5' RACE reads through MiXCR, storing one row per CDR3 protein. The repertoire has about 43,000 distinct CDR3 sequences, about a fifth of them found once; the top ten carry around 4%. Tregs were sorted as CD4+CD25+CD127-/low cells. Study-wide points: Tumor Tregs overlapped most with tumor, then blood, naive CD4+ cells. Tumor memory CD4+ T cell TCR gene usage was found to cluster with blood and lymph node memory CD4+ cells and with lymph node naive CD4+ cells.

Germline V gene lookup returns CDR1 MGHRA and CDR2 YSYEKL. The CDR3 length is 14 residues. Trimming cost V 4 bases and J 7 bases, with 17 bases left between them. Sequencing input: Tregs sorted from a lymph node. This receptor was obtained from a female donor with breast cancer. This chain uses TRBV4-1 with TRBJ2-7, with D uncertain. As DNA, the CDR3 is TGCGCCAGCAGCCCACGGGCCCGGGTGGGAGAGCAGTACTTC. It encodes CASSPRARVGEQYF.